The rows below give T cell receptor beta chains drawn from one sample of a study of cytomegalovirus exposure and HLA in healthy donors. Method: immunoSEQ multiplex PCR; TCRdb's copy keeps in-frame clones and lacks some. The sample lists some 170,000 clones, under 85% seen once, with about 3.8% in the top ten. The sequenced material came from PBMCs. Receptors were obtained from a man aged 50 to 60 in good health and CMV-seropositive. CDR3s include the opening cysteine and the closing phenylalanine or tryptophan. The D gene is left open where the match is weak. Not every row has a clone size; where given, it reads once, few, many or a size class.

D gene	clone size	J gene	V gene	CDR3 DNA	CDR3 protein
NA	NA	TRBJ1-5	TRBV19	TGTGCCAGTAGTTTCATGACAGTAAGCCAGCCCCAGCATTTT	CASSFMTVSQPQHF
NA	once	TRBJ2-2	TRBV7-2	TGTGCCAGCAGCTTCGGTACCGGGGAGCTGTTTTTT	CASSFGTGELFF
NA	NA	TRBJ1-2	TRBV28	TGTGCCAGCAGTTTAGGACAGTTCTATGGCTACACCTTC	CASSLGQFYGYTF
NA	NA	TRBJ2-1	TRBV7-8	TGTGCCAGCAGCTTAGTTTTGACAGGGAGGCTCAATGAGCAGTTCTTC	CASSLVLTGRLNEQFF
TRBD2	once	TRBJ2-3	TRBV6-5	TGTGCCAGCAGTACCAGCGGGAGTGGCACAGATACGCAGTATTTT	CASSTSGSGTDTQYF
TRBD1	NA	TRBJ1-4	TRBV11-2	TGTGCCAGCAGCGAACAGGGGGCGCCGGGTTTAGAAAAACTGTTTTTT	CASSEQGAPGLEKLFF
NA	NA	TRBJ2-5	TRBV7-9	TGTGCCAGCAGCTTAGTTGACAGCTACCAAGAGACCCAGTACTTC	CASSLVDSYQETQYF
TRBD1	few	TRBJ2-6	TRBV2	TGTGCCATAATTACAGGGGCTGGGGCCAACGTCCTGACTTTC	CAIITGAGANVLTF
TRBD1	NA	TRBJ1-2	TRBV29-1	TGCAGCGTCCCCAACAGGGGGCATGGCTACACCTTC	CSVPNRGHGYTF
TRBD2	NA	TRBJ2-6	TRBV28	TGTGCCAGCAGTTTAGGGGGGACTAGCGACCAATCTGGGGCCAACGTCCTGACTTTC	CASSLGGTSDQSGANVLTF
NA	NA	TRBJ2-1	TRBV30	TGTGCCTGGAGGGAGCTTGGTTACAATGAGCAGTTCTTC	CAWRELGYNEQFF
TRBD2	NA	TRBJ2-1	TRBV7-7	TGTGCCAGCAGCTTAGGGCTAGCGGCCAACAATGAGCAGTTCTTC	CASSLGLAANNEQFF
NA	many	TRBJ2-5	TRBV7-9	TGTGCCAGCAGCTCCCCCCTAGCGGGCCCAGGGGGGACCCAGTACTTC	CASSSPLAGPGGTQYF
NA	NA	TRBJ2-4	TRBV9	TGTGCCAGCAGCGTAGCGGCCAAAAACATTCAGTACTTC	CASSVAAKNIQYF
NA	NA	TRBJ2-7	TRBV4-1	TGCGCCAGCAGCCAAGTTCCAACCTACGAGCAGTACTTC	CASSQVPTYEQYF
NA	NA	TRBJ1-2	TRBV27	TGTGCCAGCAGTTTTTCGGGAATCGACGGTCAAGGCTACACCTTC	CASSFSGIDGQGYTF
NA	few	TRBJ2-7	TRBV7-8	TGTGCCAGCAGCTCCCCCTCGTTGGGGGCATCCTACGAGCAGTACTTC	CASSSPSLGASYEQYF
NA	once	TRBJ2-3	TRBV7-3	TGTGCCAGCAGCTTAATTGCGGGAACGGCAGATACGCAGTATTTT	CASSLIAGTADTQYF
TRBD1	NA	TRBJ2-5	TRBV5-1	TGCGCCAGTTCAAGGGACAGGACCAAAGAGACCCAGTACTTC	CASSRDRTKETQYF
NA	NA	TRBJ2-1	TRBV5-1	TGCGCCAGCGGGAGTACCAACTCCTACAATGAGCAGTTCTTC	CASGSTNSYNEQFF
NA	few	TRBJ1-2	TRBV7-8	TGTGCCAGCAGCTTAGAGATGGGGAGCTATGGCTACACCTTC	CASSLEMGSYGYTF
NA	NA	TRBJ1-1	TRBV11-3	TGTGCCAGCAGCCCAAATACAGGGACTGAAGCTTTCTTT	CASSPNTGTEAFF
NA	NA	TRBJ2-5	TRBV5-4	TGTGCCAGCAGCTTGCAGGGGTTACAAGAGACCCAGTACTTC	CASSLQGLQETQYF
TRBD1	NA	TRBJ2-7	TRBV4-1	TGCGCCAGCAGCCGGACCGGACAGGGCGAGCAGTACTTC	CASSRTGQGEQYF
TRBD1	NA	TRBJ1-1	TRBV28	TGTGCCAGCTTAGACAGGGGTACTGAAGCTTTCTTT	CASLDRGTEAFF
TRBD1	few	TRBJ2-1	TRBV18	TGTGCCAGCTCACCACTTAACAGGGGATCCGAGCAGTTCTTC	CASSPLNRGSEQFF
TRBD1	NA	TRBJ1-3	TRBV5-6	TGTGCCAGCAGTTCCGGACAGGGGCCGGGAAACACCATATATTTT	CASSSGQGPGNTIYF
NA	NA	TRBJ1-3	TRBV30	TGTGCCTGGAGTGTAGCAGGGCCCGGAAACACCATATATTTT	CAWSVAGPGNTIYF
TRBD2	NA	TRBJ2-3	TRBV4-1	TGCGCCAGCAGCCAAGGGGGACTAGCGGGCACAGATACGCAGTATTTT	CASSQGGLAGTDTQYF
TRBD1	NA	TRBJ1-3	TRBV10-3	TGTGCCATCAGGCAGGGGGCTCAAGCCAACACCATATATTTT	CAIRQGAQANTIYF
TRBD1	NA	TRBJ1-1	TRBV29-1	TGCAGCGTTGTAGCCCTGAAGGGGGCGAACACTGAAGCTTTCTTT	CSVVALKGANTEAFF
TRBD2	few	TRBJ2-7	TRBV7-6	TGTGCCAGCAGCCTTAGCGGGAATCCATACGAGCAGTACTTC	CASSLSGNPYEQYF
NA	NA	TRBJ1-2	TRBV7-8	TGTGCCAGCAGCTTATCACAGGCGAATAACTATGGCTACACCTTC	CASSLSQANNYGYTF
NA	NA	TRBJ1-4	TRBV15	TGTGCCACCAGCAGAGATTTGCAGGGTAATGAAAAACTGTTTTTT	CATSRDLQGNEKLFF
TRBD2	NA	TRBJ2-7	TRBV7-9	TGTGCCAGCAGCTACTTGACAGGACTAGCCGCCGAGCAGTACTTC	CASSYLTGLAAEQYF
TRBD1	NA	TRBJ1-6	TRBV5-6	TGTGCCAGCAGCATAAGGACAGGGTCCAATTCACCCCTCCACTTT	CASSIRTGSNSPLHF
NA	NA	TRBJ2-5	TRBV5-1	TGCGCCAGCAGCTGGCAGGGATCTGAGACCCAGTACTTC	CASSWQGSETQYF
TRBD2	NA	TRBJ2-2	TRBV7-3	TGTGCCAGCAGCAAGCGGGGGGGCTCCAACACCGGGGAGCTGTTTTTT	CASSKRGGSNTGELFF
TRBD2	NA	TRBJ2-3	TRBV4-1	TGCGCCAGCAGCCAAGATCGGGGACTAGCGGGAGTCACAGATACGCAGTATTTT	CASSQDRGLAGVTDTQYF